These T cell receptor beta chains were read from a single sample in a study of shared clonotypes between healthy human individuals. The table came from immunoSEQ multiplex PCR; TCRdb's copy has only in-frame clones and leaves some out. The profile shows roughly 570,000 clones, 95% to 98% of them singletons. Material for sequencing was naive CD8+ T cells sorted from blood. The receptors shown here come from a man aged 30 to 39 in good health. Both conserved end residues are part of each CDR3. Fields, in order: V gene, clone size, D gene, J gene, CDR3 DNA, CDR3 protein. The D gene is left open where the match is weak. Clone size is stated in some rows and not others, as once, few, many or a class when expanded.

v_call: TRBV28
clone_size: -
d_call: TRBD2
j_call: TRBJ2-7
cdr3_nt: TGTGCCAGCAGTCGGCTTTATCCGGCTAGCGGGAGTTACGAGCAGTACTTC
cdr3_aa: CASSRLYPASGSYEQYF

v_call: TRBV7-9
clone_size: -
d_call: TRBD1
j_call: TRBJ2-1
cdr3_nt: TGTGCCAGCAGCTTCGGACAGGGGACCTACAATGAGCAGTTCTTC
cdr3_aa: CASSFGQGTYNEQFF

v_call: TRBV27
clone_size: -
d_call: -
j_call: TRBJ2-7
cdr3_nt: TGTGCCAGCAGTTTAGCGAGACCCTACGAGCAGTACTTC
cdr3_aa: CASSLARPYEQYF

v_call: TRBV6-6
clone_size: -
d_call: -
j_call: TRBJ1-1
cdr3_nt: TGTGCCAGCAGTTACCACGGTGATATGAACACTGAAGCTTTCTTT
cdr3_aa: CASSYHGDMNTEAFF

v_call: TRBV10-2
clone_size: -
d_call: TRBD2
j_call: TRBJ2-5
cdr3_nt: TGCGCCAGCAGACTAGCGGGACAAGAGACCCAGTACTTC
cdr3_aa: CASRLAGQETQYF

v_call: TRBV7-4
clone_size: few
d_call: -
j_call: TRBJ1-4
cdr3_nt: TGTGCCAGCAGAGCTTTGGGGAGGGCGGTTGAAAAACTGTTTTTT
cdr3_aa: CASRALGRAVEKLFF

v_call: TRBV6-1
clone_size: -
d_call: -
j_call: TRBJ2-7
cdr3_nt: TGTGCCAGCAACCGACAGGTCAGCTCCTACGAGCAGTACTTC
cdr3_aa: CASNRQVSSYEQYF

v_call: TRBV6-5
clone_size: -
d_call: TRBD2
j_call: TRBJ2-1
cdr3_nt: TGTGCCAGCAGTTACTCGACTAGCGGGTGGAATGAGCAGTTCTTC
cdr3_aa: CASSYSTSGWNEQFF

v_call: TRBV2
clone_size: once
d_call: TRBD1
j_call: TRBJ1-5
cdr3_nt: TGTGCCAGCAGGAGGGCCCAGGGGGGATATCAGCCCCAGCATTTT
cdr3_aa: CASRRAQGGYQPQHF

v_call: TRBV6-5
clone_size: -
d_call: -
j_call: TRBJ1-2
cdr3_nt: TGTGCCAGCAGCCAGACGGGAAACTATGGCTACACCTTC
cdr3_aa: CASSQTGNYGYTF

v_call: TRBV7-9
clone_size: -
d_call: TRBD1
j_call: TRBJ2-1
cdr3_nt: TGTGCCAGCAGCTTACAGGGGGCTGGAAACAATGAGCAGTTCTTC
cdr3_aa: CASSLQGAGNNEQFF

v_call: TRBV11-2
clone_size: -
d_call: -
j_call: TRBJ2-1
cdr3_nt: TGTGCCAGCAGCCATAGCGCAAATGAGCAGTTCTTC
cdr3_aa: CASSHSANEQFF

v_call: TRBV19
clone_size: -
d_call: -
j_call: TRBJ2-7
cdr3_nt: TGTGCCAGTAGTGAAGGACAGACCATCGGGTACGAGCAGTACTTC
cdr3_aa: CASSEGQTIGYEQYF

v_call: TRBV5-1
clone_size: once
d_call: TRBD1
j_call: TRBJ1-4
cdr3_nt: TGCGCCAGCAGCTTGGTGGGGGACAGAGCTAATGAAAAACTGTTTTTT
cdr3_aa: CASSLVGDRANEKLFF

v_call: TRBV27
clone_size: -
d_call: -
j_call: TRBJ1-5
cdr3_nt: TGTGCCAGCAGTCAAGACACCAGCAATCAGCCCCAGCATTTT
cdr3_aa: CASSQDTSNQPQHF

v_call: TRBV4-2
clone_size: -
d_call: -
j_call: TRBJ2-7
cdr3_nt: TGTGCCAGCAGCCAAGGGGTTTCTCACTACGAGCAGTACTTC
cdr3_aa: CASSQGVSHYEQYF